This T cell receptor (beta chain) was identified in a study of blood T cell repertoires in COVID-19. The CDR3 sequence is 13 residues long. Trimming left V 0 bases short and J 3 bases short, with 6 bases between. Germline CDR1 and CDR2: LNHNV and YYDKDF (reference sequence). How the authors handled the data: The authors estimated nucleated cell counts from reference gene primer amplification. The data were produced by immunoSEQ multiplex PCR, yet TCRdb's version contains in-frame clones alone and is incomplete. V, J and clone size are those of that table, while D and trimming were read from the DNA. The repertoire has around 170,000 clones, about 85% of them found once; the top ten carry over 10%.

The sequence was obtained from a man aged 70 or older who had recovered from COVID-19. The chain couples TRBV15 to TRBJ2-7; D gene unclear. Material: peripheral blood. The CDR3 region has the DNA TGTGCCACCAGCAGAGATAACAACTACGAGCAGTACTTC. This gives the protein CATSRDNNYEQYF.